This TCR beta chain was documented in a study of Tregs in tolerant kidney transplant recipients. As for the study in general: The nonmyeloablative bone marrow transplants came from related graft donors, with transient mixed chimerism.

Points from the study as a whole: Nucleotide sequences could not be compared across some patients' samples due to primer changes.

The CDR3 contains 13 residues. Trimming removed 2 bases at V and 9 bases at J, with 11 bases between. CDR1 is MNHNS, CDR2 SASEGT, per germline. In the case of this clone: The antigen remains unidentified. The sequenced fragment ends 3 residues before the CDR3 boundary, so the rest is inferred from the germline J gene.

Unstimulated Tregs (CD4+CD25+CD127-) and CD4+CD25- non-Tregs were sorted from PBMCs. Sequencing was performed with immunoSEQ multiplex PCR; in TCRdb, only in-frame clones are kept and a portion is missing. The sample table includes more than 30,000 clones. This sequence was found in a human donor who received a combined kidney and bone marrow transplant. The chain employs TRBV6-1 and TRBJ1-5; D gene unclear. The input for sequencing was CD8+ T cells from blood, taken before the transplant. The CDR3 DNA, read in part, is TGTGCCAGCAGTGAATGGAGGGCGGGGCCC. Residues: CASSEWRAGP. The full CDR3 is CASSEWRAGPQHF.